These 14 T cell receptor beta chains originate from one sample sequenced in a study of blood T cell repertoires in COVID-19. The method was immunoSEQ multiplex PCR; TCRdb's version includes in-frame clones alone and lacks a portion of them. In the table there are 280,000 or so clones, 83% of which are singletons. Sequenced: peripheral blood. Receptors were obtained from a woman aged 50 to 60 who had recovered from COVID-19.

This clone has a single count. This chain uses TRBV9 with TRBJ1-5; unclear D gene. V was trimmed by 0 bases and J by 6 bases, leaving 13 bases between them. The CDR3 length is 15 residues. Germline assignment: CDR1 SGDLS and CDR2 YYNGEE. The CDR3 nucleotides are TGTGCCAGCAGCGTAGGAGTCGCGGCAAGTCAGCCCCAGCATTTT. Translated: CASSVGVAASQPQHF.

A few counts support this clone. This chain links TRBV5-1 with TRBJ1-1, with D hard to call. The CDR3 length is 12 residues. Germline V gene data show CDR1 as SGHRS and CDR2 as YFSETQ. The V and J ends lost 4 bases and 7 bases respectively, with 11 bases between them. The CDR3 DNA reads TGCGCCAGCAGCCTGCGTCCGAATGAAGCTTTCTTT. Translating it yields CASSLRPNEAFF.

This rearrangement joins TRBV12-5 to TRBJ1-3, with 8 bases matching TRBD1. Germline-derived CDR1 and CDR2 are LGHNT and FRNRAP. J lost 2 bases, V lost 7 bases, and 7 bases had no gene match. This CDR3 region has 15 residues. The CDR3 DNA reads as TGTGCTAGTGCCCAACCGGGACAGGCTGGAAACACCATATATTTT. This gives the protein CASAQPGQAGNTIYF.

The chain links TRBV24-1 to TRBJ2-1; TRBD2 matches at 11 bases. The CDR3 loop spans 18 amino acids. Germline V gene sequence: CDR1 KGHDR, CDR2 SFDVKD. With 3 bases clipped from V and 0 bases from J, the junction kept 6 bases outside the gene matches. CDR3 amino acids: CATSDAGGLAASYNEQFF. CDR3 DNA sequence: TGTGCCACCAGTGATGCAGGGGGACTAGCGGCCTCCTACAATGAGCAGTTCTTC.

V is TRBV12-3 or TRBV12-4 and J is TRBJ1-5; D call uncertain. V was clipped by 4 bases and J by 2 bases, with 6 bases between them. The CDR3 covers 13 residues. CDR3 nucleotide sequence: TGTGCCAGCAGTTCGGAGCGCAATCAGCCCCAGCATTTT. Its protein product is CASSSERNQPQHF.

This chain's CDR3 is CASSGLQGNSDTQYF. DNA of the CDR3: TGTGCCAGCAGCGGCCTACAGGGGAATTCAGATACGCAGTATTTT. The gene calls are TRBV5-6 and TRBJ2-3, with 7 bases fitting TRBD1. V was clipped by 4 bases and J by 4 bases; unmatched bases: 9. The CDR3 has 15 amino acids. Germline CDR1 SGHDT, CDR2 YYEEEE.

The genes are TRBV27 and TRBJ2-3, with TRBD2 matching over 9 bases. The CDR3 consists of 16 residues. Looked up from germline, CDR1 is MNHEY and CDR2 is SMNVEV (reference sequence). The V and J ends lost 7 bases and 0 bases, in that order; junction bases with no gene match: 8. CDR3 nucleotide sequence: TGTGCCAGCAACCCCCGGGCGGGGGGGAGCACAGATACGCAGTATTTT. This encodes CASNPRAGGSTDTQYF.

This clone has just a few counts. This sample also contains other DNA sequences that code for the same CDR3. The chain's CDR3 is CASSFGTANQPQHF. CDR3 bases: TGTGCCAGCAGTTTTGGGACAGCCAATCAGCCCCAGCATTTT. The J gene is TRBJ1-5, the V gene TRBV28; 7 bases are a match to TRBD1. The CDR3 extends over 14 amino acids. The V gene end was trimmed by 3 bases and the J gene end by 3 bases; junction bases not matched to a gene: 2. CDR1 and CDR2 from the germline V gene are MDHEN and SYDVKM.

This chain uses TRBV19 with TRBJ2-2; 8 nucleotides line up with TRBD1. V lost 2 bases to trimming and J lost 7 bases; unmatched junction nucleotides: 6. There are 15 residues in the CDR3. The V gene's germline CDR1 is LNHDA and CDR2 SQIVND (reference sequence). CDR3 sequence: CASSIRQGADGELFF. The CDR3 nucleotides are TGTGCCAGTAGTATACGGCAGGGGGCGGACGGGGAGCTGTTTTTT. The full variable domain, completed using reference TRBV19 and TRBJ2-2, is DGGITQSPKYLFRKEGQNVTLSCEQNLNHDAMYWYRQDPGQGLRLIYYSQIVNDFQKGDIAEGYSVSREKKESFPLTVTSAQKNPTAFYLCASSIRQGADGELFFGEGSRLTVL.

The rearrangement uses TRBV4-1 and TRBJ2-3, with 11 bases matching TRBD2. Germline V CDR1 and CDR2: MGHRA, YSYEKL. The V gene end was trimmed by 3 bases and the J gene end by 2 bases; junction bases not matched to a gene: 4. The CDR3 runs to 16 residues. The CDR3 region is CASSHLAGGLTDTQYF. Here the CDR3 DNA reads TGCGCCAGCAGCCATCTAGCGGGGGGCCTCACAGATACGCAGTATTTT.

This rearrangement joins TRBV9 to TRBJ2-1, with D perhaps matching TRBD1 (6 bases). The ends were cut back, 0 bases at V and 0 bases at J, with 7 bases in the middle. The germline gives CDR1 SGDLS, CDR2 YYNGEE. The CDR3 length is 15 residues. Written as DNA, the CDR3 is TGTGCCAGCAGCGTAGGCAGGGGCTCCTACAATGAGCAGTTCTTC. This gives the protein CASSVGRGSYNEQFF. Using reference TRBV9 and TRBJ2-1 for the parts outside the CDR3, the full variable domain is DSGVTQTPKHLITATGQRVTLRCSPRSGDLSVYWYQQSLDQGLQFLIQYYNGEERAKGNILERFSAQQFPDLHSELNLSSLELGDSALYFCASSVGRGSYNEQFFGPGTRLTVL.

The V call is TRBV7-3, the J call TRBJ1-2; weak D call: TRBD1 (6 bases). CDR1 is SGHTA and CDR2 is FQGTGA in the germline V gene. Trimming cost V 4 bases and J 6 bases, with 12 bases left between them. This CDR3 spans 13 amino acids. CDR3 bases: TGTGCCAGCAGCTCCGGCAGGGGAGATGGCTACACCTTC. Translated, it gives CASSSGRGDGYTF. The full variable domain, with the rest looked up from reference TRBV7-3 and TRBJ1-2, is GAGVSQTPSNKVTEKGKYVELRCDPISGHTALYWYRQSLGQGPEFLIYFQGTGAADDSGLPNDRFFAVRPEGSVSTLKIQRTERGDSAVYLCASSSGRGDGYTFGSGTRLTVV.

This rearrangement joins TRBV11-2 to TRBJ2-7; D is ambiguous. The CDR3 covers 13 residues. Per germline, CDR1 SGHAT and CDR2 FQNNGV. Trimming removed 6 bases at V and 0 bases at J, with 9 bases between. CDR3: CASSSDNSYEQYF. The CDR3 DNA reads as TGTGCCAGCAGTTCCGACAACTCCTACGAGCAGTACTTC. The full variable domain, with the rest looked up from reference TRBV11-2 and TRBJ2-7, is EAGVAQSPRYKIIEKRQSVAFWCNPISGHATLYWYQQILGQGPKLLIQFQNNGVVDDSQLPKDRFSAERLKGVDSTLKIQPAKLEDSAVYLCASSSDNSYEQYFGPGTRLTVT.

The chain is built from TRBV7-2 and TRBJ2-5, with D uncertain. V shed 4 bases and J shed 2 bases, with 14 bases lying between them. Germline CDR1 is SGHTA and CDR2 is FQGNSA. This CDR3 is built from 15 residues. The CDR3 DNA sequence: TGTGCCAGCAGCTCCTGGGCCGCGTTACAAGAGACCCAGTACTTC. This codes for CASSSWAALQETQYF.